The present entry profiles one T cell receptor (beta chain) with its context. This sample is part of a study of identical twins. TCRdb ran MiXCR on the 5' RACE reads and lists one entry per CDR3 protein. The table has 520,000 or so distinct CDR3 sequences, less than 25% seen once. Trimming cost V 3 bases and J 4 bases; bases outside gene matches: 8. This CDR3 is built from 17 residues. The germline V gene encodes CDR1 SGHTA and CDR2 FQGNSA. These same records also appear under a second study, on T cells expressing NK-cell markers. From that second work: As a fraction of CD8+ T cells, dominant NKG2C+ clonotypes reached about 1.0-7.5% in 5 to 7 donors. In several donors, dominant clonotypes made up about 25-65% of CD3+CD56-NKG2C+ cells.

This chain joins TRBV7-2 and TRBJ2-2; 10 nucleotides align to TRBD2. The receptor was isolated from a woman younger than 30 in good health. The sequenced sample consisted of CD4+ T cells sorted from blood. The CDR3 DNA is TGTGCCAGCAGCTTCTCCTACGGACTAGCGGCCACCGGGGAGCTGTTTTTT. As protein: CASSFSYGLAATGELFF.